This is a list of T cell receptor beta chains from one sample in a study of T cells in Graves' hyperthyroidism and ophthalmopathy. MiXCR, run by TCRdb on the multiplex PCR reads, gives a single entry per CDR3 protein. The table shows fewer than 500,000 distinct CDR3 sequences, with roughly 15% occurring only once. Sequenced material: blood. These receptor sequences come from a woman in her thirties with Graves' ophthalmopathy. CDR3s include the opening cysteine and the closing phenylalanine or tryptophan. D genes are given only for firm matches. Size tells how often a clone was seen (once, few, many) or the class of an expanded clone, and some rows leave it out.

TGTGCCAGCAGAACCCCCAACGCGGGGGCTGAGACAGATACGCAGTATTTT	CASRTPNAGAETDTQYF	many	TRBJ2-3	NA	TRBV2
TGTGCCAGCAGCTCTCCTACAGGGGGCGTATCTAATGAAAAACTGTTTTTT	CASSSPTGGVSNEKLFF	many	TRBJ1-4	TRBD1	TRBV11-2
TGCGCCTCCAGGGGGACAGAGACCACAGATACGCAGTATTTT	CASRGTETTDTQYF	many	TRBJ2-3	TRBD1	TRBV5-1
TGTGCCAGTAGTATCCGACACCAGACGGGACAGGTTTCCTACGAGCAGTACTTC	CASSIRHQTGQVSYEQYF	NA	TRBJ2-7	TRBD1	TRBV19
TGTGCCAGCAGTTATTTAGGGACCCAGTACTTC	CASSYLGTQYF	many	TRBJ2-5	NA	TRBV7-2
TGTGCCAGCATTCGAGGGATTGGAAACACCATATATTTT	CASIRGIGNTIYF	many	TRBJ1-3	NA	TRBV12-3/TRBV12-4
TGTGCCAGCAGCTTAGGTCCGGGGAGGTCCTACAATGAGCAGTTCTTC	CASSLGPGRSYNEQFF	few	TRBJ2-1	NA	TRBV7-6
TGTGCCAGCAGAAAGGGGGCGAGTACTGAAGCTTTCTTT	CASRKGASTEAFF	many	TRBJ1-1	TRBD1	TRBV6-1
TGCAGTGCTGTGGGAGGTTCCTACAATGAGCAGTTCTTC	CSAVGGSYNEQFF	many	TRBJ2-1	NA	TRBV20-1
TGCAGCGTTGAAGGATACTGGGACTCTGACCACTACGAGCAGTACTTC	CSVEGYWDSDHYEQYF	many	TRBJ2-7	NA	TRBV29-1
TGTGCCACCAGTAGAGGACCGTCGAACACCGGGGAGCTGTTTTTT	CATSRGPSNTGELFF	few	TRBJ2-2	NA	TRBV24-1
TGTGCCAGCAGCTCTCAGACAACTAGTAAATACGAGCAGTACTTC	CASSSQTTSKYEQYF	many	TRBJ2-7	NA	TRBV7-9
TGTGCCAGCAGGAGGACTAGCGGGGGACTAGGAGCAGATACGCAGTATTTT	CASRRTSGGLGADTQYF	many	TRBJ2-3	TRBD2	TRBV2
TGTGCCAGCACCATAGCGGGGGGAAGGGATGAGCAGTTCTTC	CASTIAGGRDEQFF	many	TRBJ2-1	TRBD2	TRBV12-3/TRBV12-4
TGCAGTGCTAGAGATCTACTACGGAGCGGGAAAGATACGCAGTATTTT	CSARDLLRSGKDTQYF	many	TRBJ2-3	TRBD2	TRBV20-1
TGTGCCAGTAGTATAGAAGGGGGTTCCGGCTACACCTTC	CASSIEGGSGYTF	NA	TRBJ1-2	NA	TRBV19
TGTGCCAGCAGCTTAAGCGGGGGAGGGGGCACAGATACGCAGTATTTT	CASSLSGGGGTDTQYF	many	TRBJ2-3	TRBD2	TRBV7-3
TGTGCCAGCAGCACAGGAGGGGCTAACTATGGCTACACCTTC	CASSTGGANYGYTF	few	TRBJ1-2	NA	TRBV6-2/TRBV6-3
TGTGCCAGCAGGAAAGGGACGATGAGCTCCTACGAGCAGTACTTC	CASRKGTMSSYEQYF	many	TRBJ2-7	NA	TRBV2
TGTGCCAGCAGCTACCGACTAGCGGGGTCGGATACGCAGTATTTT	CASSYRLAGSDTQYF	many	TRBJ2-3	TRBD2	TRBV3-1
TGTGCCTCCGAAACCAGGGGAAACTATGGCTACACCTTC	CASETRGNYGYTF	many	TRBJ1-2	NA	TRBV30
TGTGCCAGCAGCCAAGCTTACCACGCGCGGACAGGCGACACCGGGGAGCTGTTTTTT	CASSQAYHARTGDTGELFF	many	TRBJ2-2	TRBD1	TRBV3-1
TGTGCCAGCAGTCGAACAGGATACTCCTACGAGCAGTGCTTC	CASSRTGYSYEQCF	NA	TRBJ2-7	NA	TRBV3-1
TGTGCCAGCAGCTCGACAGGGGTGGGGGACACAGATACGCAGTATTTT	CASSSTGVGDTDTQYF	NA	TRBJ2-3	TRBD1	TRBV7-9
TGCGCCAGCAGCTTCGGGGGGAACACTGAAGCTTTCTTT	CASSFGGNTEAFF	many	TRBJ1-1	NA	TRBV12-3/TRBV12-4
TGCGCCAGCAGCTTGGCCATGGTAGTCCGGACGACCACTGAAGCTTTCTTT	CASSLAMVVRTTTEAFF	many	TRBJ1-1	NA	TRBV5-1
TGTGCCAGCAGGGAGTCCTCCTACGAGCAGTACTTC	CASRESSYEQYF	many	TRBJ2-7	NA	TRBV2
TGTGCCAGCAGTAATAACAGGGTTATGTACAATGAGCAGTTCTTC	CASSNNRVMYNEQFF	many	TRBJ2-1	NA	TRBV28
TGTGCCAGCAGCTATAGAGTTTCGAAACTCACAGATACGCAGTATTTT	CASSYRVSKLTDTQYF	few	TRBJ2-3	NA	TRBV5-5
TGTGCCAGCAGTTTAGTGGGGAACTTAGCCAAAAACATTCAGTACTTC	CASSLVGNLAKNIQYF	many	TRBJ2-4	NA	TRBV27
TGCAGTGCTAGGGTGGCAGGGTCGTACAATGAGCAGTTCTTC	CSARVAGSYNEQFF	many	TRBJ2-1	NA	TRBV20-1
TGTGCCAGCAGCGTAGAAGCGGGTCCCTTCCAAGAGACCCAGTACTTC	CASSVEAGPFQETQYF	NA	TRBJ2-5	NA	TRBV9
TGCAGTGCTAGCCCAGGGGACGAGCAGTACTTC	CSASPGDEQYF	many	TRBJ2-7	NA	TRBV20-1
TGTGCCAGCAGTACAAAGGGACAGGGGGCCGTTATTCGCTATGGCTACACCTTC	CASSTKGQGAVIRYGYTF	few	TRBJ1-2	TRBD1	TRBV6-1
TGTGCCAGCAGTGAATATGGCTACACCTTC	CASSEYGYTF	many	TRBJ1-2	NA	TRBV6-1
TGTGCCAGCAGTTTGAAGCGACAGGGAGCACCCCTCCACTTT	CASSLKRQGAPLHF	NA	TRBJ1-6	TRBD1	TRBV27
TGTGCCAGCAGTCGGGACAGACTGAACTACGAGCAGTACTTC	CASSRDRLNYEQYF	many	TRBJ2-7	TRBD1	TRBV6-2/TRBV6-3
TGTGCCAGCAGTTTACCCAAGCTAGCGGGAAGCTCCTACGAGCAGTACTTC	CASSLPKLAGSSYEQYF	many	TRBJ2-7	TRBD2	TRBV28
TGTGCCAGCAGCAAACGGACAGGGGGAGGAGGCTCCTACGAGCAGTACTTC	CASSKRTGGGGSYEQYF	many	TRBJ2-7	TRBD1	TRBV11-2
TGTGCCAGCAGCTCGGGGGGGGTACAGGGTAGAAGAACCTACGAGCAGTACTTC	CASSSGGVQGRRTYEQYF	many	TRBJ2-7	TRBD2	TRBV5-6
TGTGCCAGCAGTTTAAGGGGTGGGACAGCAGAAAACACCATATATTTT	CASSLRGGTAENTIYF	few	TRBJ1-3	TRBD1	TRBV12-3/TRBV12-4
TGTGCCAGCAGTTTGAAGGGTACGCAGTATTTT	CASSLKGTQYF	many	TRBJ2-3	NA	TRBV12-3/TRBV12-4
TGTGCCACCAGCAGAGATCGTCCAGGGGGGCTTCAAGAGACCCAGTACTTC	CATSRDRPGGLQETQYF	NA	TRBJ2-5	NA	TRBV15
TGCGCCAGCAGCTCCGGGAGTCTCGACGAGCAGTACTTC	CASSSGSLDEQYF	NA	TRBJ2-7	NA	TRBV5-1
TGCAGTGCTGGAGGCGGGGGGGCCCTCAATGAGCAGTTCTTC	CSAGGGGALNEQFF	many	TRBJ2-1	TRBD2	TRBV20-1
TGTGCCAGCAGCGCCTTGCTGTCTGGGGCCAACGTCCTGACTTTC	CASSALLSGANVLTF	NA	TRBJ2-6	NA	TRBV14
TGTGCCAGCAGCCAAGACTGGGACAGGCCTTTCTTC	CASSQDWDRPFF	few	TRBJ2-1	TRBD1	TRBV5-4
TGTGCCAGCAGAGAGACAGGGGTAAGAGGTTCCGGCTACACCTTC	CASRETGVRGSGYTF	many	TRBJ1-2	TRBD1	TRBV12-3/TRBV12-4